This T cell receptor (beta chain) originates from a study of blood T cell repertoires in COVID-19. The wider study: From T cells, B-cell-depleted T cells, or PBMCs came the material, which was cDNA or gDNA.

Participants were aged about 18 to 100 years from approximately 25 US areas. Two negative PCRs, clearance, or symptom resolution were required of recovered Cohort 3 donors. TCRdb's table, derived via immunoSEQ multiplex PCR, lists solely in-frame clones and lacks some. The sample shows 150,000 to 200,000 clones, roughly 82% of them seen only once. V shed 2 bases and J 3 bases; nucleotides not matched to a gene: 4. Germline lookup yields CDR1 GTSNPN and CDR2 SVGIG (reference sequence). This CDR3 region has 15 residues. The TCR originated in a man aged 50-59 years who had recovered from COVID-19. The sequenced material came from PBMCs or T cells enriched from blood (not recorded which). The chain employs TRBV30 and TRBJ1-4; 9 nucleotides line up with TRBD1. The CDR3 coding sequence is TGTGCCTGGAGTCCGACAGGGGGTCCTAATGAAAAACTGTTTTTT. Amino acid sequence: CAWSPTGGPNEKLFF.